Given below is one T cell receptor beta chain in context. Its antigen is not known. MiXCR, run by TCRdb on the 5' RACE reads, gives a single entry per CDR3 protein. This sample has 450,000 or so distinct CDR3 sequences; 20% occur once, and the top ten carry about 8.1%. Trimming shortened V by 5 bases and J by 8 bases, and 12 bases separated the two germline ends. Germline lookup yields CDR1 MNHEY and CDR2 SVGAGI. CDR3 size: 13 residues. The data were obtained in a study of T-cell memory formation after mild COVID-19. Overall study findings and caveats: For contracting clones, CD4+ ones sat mainly in CM and EM, CD8+ in EMRA. From day 15 to 85, contracting clones were balanced between CD4 and CD8, whereas later expanders leaned toward CD4+. In second-wave clones peaking day 37, SARS-CoV-2 specificity remained unconfirmed. The study detected some responding clones in pre-infection memory, suggesting cross-reactive memory joined.

This TCR was sampled from an adult woman who had mild COVID-19 (a few samples of this study predate the infection). Cell type and time point are not known. This chain uses TRBV6-5 with TRBJ1-4; no firm D call. Sequencing was done on a sample of PBMCs or a T cell subset sorted from them (not recorded which). DNA for the CDR3: TGTGCCAGCAGTGCCATAATCGAGGAAAAACTGTTTTTT. It specifies CASSAIIEEKLFF.